This T cell receptor (beta chain) was obtained from a study of blood T cell repertoires in COVID-19. As for the study in general: Italy, Spain and the United States were the sources of the convalescent and acute COVID-19 samples. T cells, B-cell-depleted T cells, or PBMCs provided the cDNA or gDNA that served as material.

Germline V lookup: CDR1 LGHNA, CDR2 YSLEER. This CDR3 has 19 amino acids. Unmatched junction bases numbered 24, after V lost 0 bases and J lost 17 bases. How the authors handled the data: Amplification of reference gene primers was used by the study to estimate nucleated cell counts. The assay was immunoSEQ multiplex PCR, and TCRdb's table has in-frame clones only and misses some. V, J and clone size reflect that table, while D and trimming were determined from the DNA. In the table there are around 60,000 clones, roughly 90% of which are singletons. The receptor was isolated from a human donor in a cohort sampled during active COVID-19. V usage is TRBV4-3 and J usage is TRBJ1-6, with 8 bases matching TRBD1. Sequenced: peripheral blood. This CDR3 reads CASSQEVRDRLNVFSSFHF. DNA of the CDR3: TGCGCCAGCAGCCAAGAGGTGCGGGACAGGTTGAATGTTTTCTCTTCTTTCCACTTT.